These T cell receptor beta chains were read from a single sample in a study of response to subunit inactivated influenza vaccine. Each CDR3 protein gets one entry after TCRdb re-called the RT-PCR reads with MiXCR. Here the sample spans 700,000 to 900,000 distinct CDR3 sequences, about 20% being singletons. Material: PBMCs from blood, obtained 4 to 6 days after vaccination. All receptors derive from a man aged 45-60 years who received an inactivated influenza vaccine. CDR3s include the opening cysteine and the closing phenylalanine or tryptophan. D genes are given only for firm matches. Clone size appears in some rows only: once, few, many, or a class for an expanded clone.

len: 13
abundance: many
v_gene: TRBV20-1
j_gene: TRBJ2-2
d_gene: .
CDR3aa: CSASRSNTGELFF
CDR3nt: TGCAGTGCTAGTCGCAGTAACACCGGGGAGCTGTTTTTT

len: 13
abundance: few
v_gene: TRBV10-3
j_gene: TRBJ1-1
d_gene: .
CDR3aa: CAISTARDTEAFF
CDR3nt: TGTGCCATCAGTACGGCCCGGGACACTGAAGCTTTCTTT

len: 15
abundance: few
v_gene: TRBV15
j_gene: TRBJ2-3
d_gene: TRBD2
CDR3aa: CATSREAGVTDTQYF
CDR3nt: TGTGCCACCAGCAGAGAAGCGGGGGTTACAGATACGCAGTATTTT

len: 11
abundance: many
v_gene: TRBV12-3/TRBV12-4
j_gene: TRBJ2-3
d_gene: .
CDR3aa: CASRSGDTQYF
CDR3nt: TGCGCCAGCAGGAGCGGAGATACGCAGTATTTT

len: 14
abundance: .
v_gene: TRBV11-2
j_gene: TRBJ2-5
d_gene: TRBD1
CDR3aa: CASSYGQGQETQYF
CDR3nt: TGTGCCAGCAGCTACGGACAGGGCCAAGAGACCCAGTACTTC

len: 13
abundance: many
v_gene: TRBV12-3/TRBV12-4
j_gene: TRBJ2-2
d_gene: .
CDR3aa: CASSFRQTGELFF
CDR3nt: TGTGCCAGCAGTTTCAGGCAAACCGGGGAGCTGTTTTTT

len: 17
abundance: .
v_gene: TRBV7-2
j_gene: TRBJ1-2
d_gene: .
CDR3aa: CASSLRVLEGLPKGYTF
CDR3nt: TGTGCCAGCAGCTTAAGGGTTCTCGAAGGGCTACCCAAGGGCTACACCTTC

len: 15
abundance: many
v_gene: TRBV20-1
j_gene: TRBJ1-2
d_gene: TRBD1
CDR3aa: CSASEGTGGVYGYTF
CDR3nt: TGCAGTGCGAGCGAGGGGACAGGGGGCGTCTATGGCTACACCTTC

len: 14
abundance: .
v_gene: TRBV20-1
j_gene: TRBJ2-7
d_gene: .
CDR3aa: CSASALGTNYEQYF
CDR3nt: TGCAGTGCTTCAGCTCTCGGGACAAACTACGAGCAGTACTTC

len: 19
abundance: .
v_gene: TRBV6-4
j_gene: TRBJ1-2
d_gene: .
CDR3aa: CASSLEGVAPVPANYGYTF
CDR3nt: TGTGCCAGCAGTCTCGAAGGGGTCGCCCCTGTGCCTGCTAACTATGGCTACACCTTC

len: 14
abundance: few
v_gene: TRBV29-1
j_gene: TRBJ1-2
d_gene: .
CDR3aa: CSVGGRFSNYGYTF
CDR3nt: TGCAGCGTTGGTGGGAGATTCTCTAACTATGGCTACACCTTC

len: 15
abundance: .
v_gene: TRBV7-8
j_gene: TRBJ2-7
d_gene: TRBD1
CDR3aa: CASSSGRTGTYEQYF
CDR3nt: TGTGCCAGCAGCTCCGGACGGACAGGGACCTACGAGCAGTACTTC

len: 14
abundance: .
v_gene: TRBV10-3
j_gene: TRBJ2-1
d_gene: .
CDR3aa: CAISTLGLNNEQFF
CDR3nt: TGTGCCATCAGTACTCTAGGACTTAACAATGAGCAGTTCTTC

len: 14
abundance: .
v_gene: TRBV7-9
j_gene: TRBJ2-2
d_gene: .
CDR3aa: CASSSRWATGELFF
CDR3nt: TGTGCCAGCAGCTCCCGCTGGGCGACCGGGGAGCTGTTTTTT

len: 15
abundance: .
v_gene: TRBV7-2
j_gene: TRBJ2-5
d_gene: TRBD1
CDR3aa: CASSFTGGKQETQYF
CDR3nt: TGTGCCAGCAGCTTCACAGGGGGGAAACAAGAGACCCAGTACTTC

len: 14
abundance: few
v_gene: TRBV9
j_gene: TRBJ1-2
d_gene: .
CDR3aa: CASSVDSSSYGYTF
CDR3nt: TGTGCCAGCAGCGTAGATTCAAGTAGCTATGGCTACACCTTC

len: 18
abundance: .
v_gene: TRBV5-5
j_gene: TRBJ2-1
d_gene: TRBD2
CDR3aa: CASSGGTSGGSSYNEQFF
CDR3nt: TGTGCCAGCTCTGGAGGTACTAGCGGGGGGTCCTCCTACAATGAGCAGTTCTTC

len: 17
abundance: few
v_gene: TRBV7-2
j_gene: TRBJ2-5
d_gene: TRBD2
CDR3aa: CASSLNFAGGARETQYF
CDR3nt: TGTGCCAGCAGCTTAAATTTTGCGGGGGGTGCCCGGGAGACCCAGTACTTC

len: 14
abundance: .
v_gene: TRBV20-1
j_gene: TRBJ2-7
d_gene: .
CDR3aa: CSASVGGAAGEQYF
CDR3nt: TGCAGTGCTAGCGTGGGTGGGGCAGCGGGCGAGCAGTACTTC

len: 15
abundance: .
v_gene: TRBV7-2
j_gene: TRBJ2-7
d_gene: TRBD1
CDR3aa: CASSLARTGFNEQYF
CDR3nt: TGTGCCAGCAGCTTAGCGAGGACAGGGTTCAACGAGCAGTACTTC

len: 14
abundance: .
v_gene: TRBV27
j_gene: TRBJ1-1
d_gene: TRBD1
CDR3aa: CASSDYRGYTEAFF
CDR3nt: TGTGCCAGCAGTGACTACAGGGGTTACACTGAAGCTTTCTTT

len: 14
abundance: few
v_gene: TRBV12-3/TRBV12-4
j_gene: TRBJ2-1
d_gene: .
CDR3aa: CASSRHGGYNEQFF
CDR3nt: TGTGCCAGCAGTCGACACGGAGGGTACAATGAGCAGTTCTTC

len: 15
abundance: few
v_gene: TRBV5-1
j_gene: TRBJ1-1
d_gene: .
CDR3aa: CASSLRGGAFTEAFF
CDR3nt: TGCGCCAGCAGCTTGCGGGGGGGAGCATTCACTGAAGCTTTCTTT

len: 16
abundance: .
v_gene: TRBV7-6
j_gene: TRBJ2-5
d_gene: .
CDR3aa: CASSSSADIRAGTQYF
CDR3nt: TGTGCCAGCAGCTCAAGCGCGGACATCCGGGCTGGGACCCAGTACTTC

len: 11
abundance: few
v_gene: TRBV10-3
j_gene: TRBJ2-1
d_gene: .
CDR3aa: CATESDGEQFF
CDR3nt: TGTGCCACGGAATCAGACGGGGAGCAGTTCTTC

len: 12
abundance: few
v_gene: TRBV2
j_gene: TRBJ1-2
d_gene: .
CDR3aa: CAISRTGYGYTF
CDR3nt: TGTGCCATCTCCCGGACCGGCTATGGCTACACCTTC

len: 17
abundance: few
v_gene: TRBV21-1
j_gene: TRBJ2-2
d_gene: .
CDR3aa: CASSKNLAEYDTGELFF
CDR3nt: TGTGCCAGCAGCAAAAACCTAGCTGAATACGACACCGGGGAGCTGTTTTTT

len: 15
abundance: .
v_gene: TRBV5-1
j_gene: TRBJ2-3
d_gene: TRBD2
CDR3aa: CASSLAGTRTSTQYF
CDR3nt: TGCGCCAGCAGCTTGGCTGGGACTAGAACGTCTACGCAGTATTTT

len: 13
abundance: .
v_gene: TRBV20-1
j_gene: TRBJ1-2
d_gene: .
CDR3aa: CSTPSGRGYGYTF
CDR3nt: .

len: 15
abundance: .
v_gene: TRBV6-5
j_gene: TRBJ2-7
d_gene: TRBD2
CDR3aa: CASSYSNLAGDEQYF
CDR3nt: TGTGCCAGCAGTTACTCGAATCTAGCGGGAGACGAGCAGTACTTC

len: 15
abundance: few
v_gene: TRBV4-3
j_gene: TRBJ1-5
d_gene: .
CDR3aa: CASSQGDGEAQPQHF
CDR3nt: TGCGCCAGCAGCCAAGGGGACGGGGAGGCGCAGCCCCAGCATTTT

len: 13
abundance: .
v_gene: TRBV7-2
j_gene: TRBJ1-2
d_gene: .
CDR3aa: CASSTRNRDGYTF
CDR3nt: TGTGCCAGCAGCACGCGAAACAGGGACGGCTACACCTTC

len: 14
abundance: .
v_gene: TRBV23-1
j_gene: TRBJ2-5
d_gene: TRBD1
CDR3aa: CASSYLQGAETQYF
CDR3nt: TGCGCCAGCAGTTATTTGCAGGGGGCAGAGACCCAGTACTTC

len: 15
abundance: .
v_gene: TRBV28
j_gene: TRBJ2-2
d_gene: TRBD1
CDR3aa: CASSLWDRVLGELFF
CDR3nt: TGTGCCAGCAGTTTATGGGACAGGGTCCTCGGGGAGCTGTTTTTT

len: 15
abundance: .
v_gene: TRBV20-1
j_gene: TRBJ2-3
d_gene: TRBD2
CDR3aa: CSAAIAGDSTDTQYF
CDR3nt: TGCAGTGCTGCGATAGCGGGAGACTCCACAGATACGCAGTATTTT

len: 15
abundance: .
v_gene: TRBV20-1
j_gene: TRBJ1-6
d_gene: TRBD1
CDR3aa: CSARDRTGRNSPLHF
CDR3nt: TGCAGTGCTAGAGATCGGACAGGGCGTAATTCACCCCTCCACTTT

len: 18
abundance: few
v_gene: TRBV9
j_gene: TRBJ2-5
d_gene: TRBD2
CDR3aa: CASSETSGRAFLGETQYF
CDR3nt: TGTGCCAGCAGCGAGACTAGCGGGAGGGCGTTTTTAGGAGAGACCCAGTACTTC

len: 14
abundance: many
v_gene: TRBV7-2
j_gene: TRBJ2-7
d_gene: .
CDR3aa: CASSFGTASYEQYF
CDR3nt: TGTGCCAGCAGCTTTGGGACGGCTTCCTACGAGCAGTACTTC

len: 15
abundance: .
v_gene: TRBV7-3
j_gene: TRBJ1-5
d_gene: TRBD1
CDR3aa: CASSPITGGRQPQHF
CDR3nt: TGTGCCAGCAGCCCTATTACAGGGGGCAGGCAGCCCCAGCATTTT

len: 16
abundance: .
v_gene: TRBV9
j_gene: TRBJ2-1
d_gene: .
CDR3aa: CASSATLAQPYNEQFF
CDR3nt: TGTGCCAGCAGTGCCACTTTAGCCCAACCTTACAATGAGCAGTTCTTC

len: 14
abundance: .
v_gene: TRBV18
j_gene: TRBJ2-7
d_gene: .
CDR3aa: CASSPNDGAYEQYF
CDR3nt: TGTGCCAGCTCACCCAACGACGGAGCCTACGAGCAGTACTTC

len: 15
abundance: few
v_gene: TRBV5-1
j_gene: TRBJ2-7
d_gene: TRBD1
CDR3aa: CASSLNRDRGDEQYF
CDR3nt: TGCGCCAGCAGCTTGAACCGGGACAGGGGTGACGAGCAGTACTTC

len: 15
abundance: few
v_gene: TRBV12-3/TRBV12-4
j_gene: TRBJ1-2
d_gene: TRBD1
CDR3aa: CASSRQGWGHYGYTF
CDR3nt: TGTGCCAGCAGTAGACAGGGTTGGGGGCACTATGGCTACACCTTC

len: 15
abundance: few
v_gene: TRBV15
j_gene: TRBJ2-5
d_gene: .
CDR3aa: CATSRDPGAGETQYF
CDR3nt: TGTGCCACCAGCAGAGATCCAGGGGCGGGGGAGACCCAGTACTTC

len: 15
abundance: .
v_gene: TRBV20-1
j_gene: TRBJ2-3
d_gene: TRBD2
CDR3aa: CSARPTSGGPDTQYF
CDR3nt: TGCAGTGCTAGGCCCACTAGCGGGGGACCAGATACGCAGTATTTT

len: 17
abundance: .
v_gene: TRBV20-1
j_gene: TRBJ2-3
d_gene: TRBD2
CDR3aa: CSARFLTSGRITDTQYF
CDR3nt: TGCAGTGCTAGATTCTTGACTAGCGGGAGGATCACAGATACGCAGTATTTT

len: 16
abundance: .
v_gene: TRBV12-3/TRBV12-4
j_gene: TRBJ2-3
d_gene: TRBD2
CDR3aa: CASSLGGPPSTDTQYF
CDR3nt: TGTGCCAGCAGTTTGGGAGGGCCCCCTAGCACAGATACGCAGTATTTT

len: 14
abundance: few
v_gene: TRBV7-9
j_gene: TRBJ1-2
d_gene: .
CDR3aa: CASSLGRGADGYTF
CDR3nt: TGTGCCAGCAGCTTAGGCAGGGGAGCGGATGGCTACACCTTC

len: 15
abundance: .
v_gene: TRBV20-1
j_gene: TRBJ2-5
d_gene: .
CDR3aa: CSARDYGSSGETQYF
CDR3nt: TGCAGTGCTAGAGACTACGGGTCATCGGGAGAGACCCAGTACTTC

len: 14
abundance: .
v_gene: TRBV7-2
j_gene: TRBJ2-7
d_gene: .
CDR3aa: CASSRGLRTYEQYF
CDR3nt: TGTGCCAGCAGCCGCGGACTACGGACCTACGAGCAGTACTTC

len: 20
abundance: .
v_gene: TRBV5-1
j_gene: TRBJ2-7
d_gene: .
CDR3aa: CASSSHGLPGPTFLSYEQYF
CDR3nt: TGCGCCAGCAGCTCACATGGTCTACCGGGACCCACATTCCTATCCTACGAGCAGTACTTC

len: 15
abundance: many
v_gene: TRBV20-1
j_gene: TRBJ2-3
d_gene: .
CDR3aa: CSARGGWIVPDTQYF
CDR3nt: TGCAGTGCCAGGGGAGGTTGGATCGTTCCAGATACGCAGTATTTT

len: 16
abundance: many
v_gene: TRBV20-1
j_gene: TRBJ2-3
d_gene: TRBD1
CDR3aa: CSASKLGQGRTDTQYF
CDR3nt: TGCAGTGCTAGCAAACTGGGACAGGGGCGCACAGATACGCAGTATTTT

len: 13
abundance: .
v_gene: TRBV2
j_gene: TRBJ1-2
d_gene: .
CDR3aa: CASSEASFYGYTF
CDR3nt: TGTGCCAGCAGTGAAGCGTCCTTTTATGGCTACACCTTC